This T cell receptor (beta chain) was sequenced in a study of blood T cells in healthy people across ages. Next came a second PCR, run for roughly 6 to 11 cycles, which used a sample-barcoded 5' primer along with a J-beta primer mix. Using its own MiXCR run on the 5' RACE reads, TCRdb lists one record per CDR3 protein. The table shows around 2 million distinct CDR3 sequences, with roughly two fifths occurring only once. This clonotype was seen only a few times. Its antigen is still unknown. Study-wide results and limits: Naive T cell percentage by flow cytometry tracked strongly with beta diversity.

The germline gives CDR1 MNHEY, CDR2 SVGAGI. This CDR3 has 11 amino acids. V was shortened by 6 bases and J by 6 bases, with 5 bases between the two germline ends. The sequence was collected from a human donor in good health. The sample taken for sequencing was blood. The rearrangement links TRBV6-5 to TRBJ2-2; no clear D. The CDR3 nucleotides are TGTGCCAGCAGACGAGCCGGGGAGCTGTTTTTT. Protein sequence: CASRRAGELFF.